The 9 T cell receptor beta chains reported below all come from one sample, sequenced in a study of cytomegalovirus exposure and HLA in healthy donors. The PCR made use of 60 Vbeta and 13 Jbeta primers. Generated by immunoSEQ multiplex PCR, the TCRdb table keeps only in-frame clones and is missing some. In the table there are 150,000 to 200,000 clones, over 75% of which are singletons. Sequencing was performed on PBMCs. The receptor source for this set is a woman younger than 30 in good health and CMV-seronegative.

This chain links TRBV5-6 with TRBJ2-3; 7 bases line up with TRBD2. Germline values: CDR1 SGHDT, CDR2 YYEEEE. V gave up 4 bases and J gave up 3 bases; unmatched junction bases: 14. The CDR3 is 17 amino acids. The CDR3 sequence: CASSPDLQRGGTDTQYF. CDR3 bases: TGTGCCAGCAGCCCGGACCTACAGAGGGGAGGGACAGATACGCAGTATTTT.

The chain uses TRBV19 and TRBJ1-5; D call uncertain. Germline-derived CDR1 and CDR2 are LNHDA and SQIVND (reference sequence). The CDR3 totals 15 residues. V shed 3 bases and J shed 0 bases, with 9 bases lying between them. The CDR3 loop is CASSITDYSNQPQHF. The CDR3 DNA reads as TGTGCCAGTAGTATTACAGACTATAGCAATCAGCCCCAGCATTTT. Full variable domain (outside the CDR3, taken from reference TRBV19 and TRBJ1-5): DGGITQSPKYLFRKEGQNVTLSCEQNLNHDAMYWYRQDPGQGLRLIYYSQIVNDFQKGDIAEGYSVSREKKESFPLTVTSAQKNPTAFYLCASSITDYSNQPQHFGDGTRLSIL.

V usage is TRBV5-1 and J usage is TRBJ2-2, with D possibly matching TRBD1 (6 bases). Germline CDR1 SGHRS, CDR2 YFSETQ. Trimming pared 9 bases from V and 2 bases from J, leaving 14 bases between. The CDR3 covers 14 residues. The CDR3 nucleotides read TGCGCCACCAACCAGGGGTACAACACCGGGGAGCTGTTTTTT. Encoded protein: CATNQGYNTGELFF.

This sequence joins TRBV7-2 and TRBJ2-7; the D is unclear. Trimming took 0 bases from V and 6 from J, leaving 15 bases between them. The CDR3 covers 15 residues. Germline V CDR1 and CDR2: SGHTA, FQGNSA. CDR3 protein: CASSLALQFLGEQYF. The CDR3 coding sequence is TGTGCCAGCAGCTTAGCGCTACAGTTTTTGGGCGAGCAGTACTTC.

The chain employs TRBV5-1 and TRBJ1-2; 8 bases are a match to TRBD1. This CDR3 has 14 amino acids. CDR1 is SGHRS and CDR2 is YFSETQ in the germline V gene. V lost 2 bases, J lost 3 bases, and 3 bases stayed unmatched. CDR3 sequence reads: CASSFAGGDYGYTF. The CDR3 DNA is TGCGCCAGCAGCTTCGCAGGGGGCGACTATGGCTACACCTTC.

The chain carries TRBV5-1 and TRBJ2-3; 10 nucleotides line up with TRBD1. The length of the CDR3 is 17 residues. The germline V gene encodes CDR1 SGHRS and CDR2 YFSETQ. The J segment lost 0 bases and the V segment lost 4 bases, leaving 8 bases of the junction unmatched. CDR3 in amino acids: CASSPGQGGSSTDTQYF. For the CDR3, the DNA is TGCGCCAGCAGCCCCGGACAGGGGGGATCTAGCACAGATACGCAGTATTTT.

The sample holds a few counts of this clone. The V and J genes are TRBV7-3 and TRBJ2-5; 9 bases fit TRBD2. The trim removed 3 bases at V and 4 bases at J, leaving 6 bases unmatched. The CDR3 loop spans 15 amino acids. The germline V gene has CDR1 SGHTA and CDR2 FQGTGA. The DNA for the CDR3 is TGTGCCAGCAGCTTTGGGGCGGGAGGGGGAGAGACCCAGTACTTC. Translating gives CASSFGAGGGETQYF.

The genes are TRBV7-2 and TRBJ2-7; TRBD2 matches 7 bases. The germline V gene has CDR1 SGHTA and CDR2 FQGNSA. With 1 base clipped from V and 3 bases from J, the junction kept 9 bases outside the gene matches. The length of the CDR3 is 16 residues. The CDR3 DNA is TGTGCCAGCAGCTTAGTAGCAGCGGGGCTCCGCTACGAGCAGTACTTC. Amino acid sequence: CASSLVAAGLRYEQYF.

As regards this clone: This sample includes further DNA sequences coding for the same CDR3. This chain joins TRBV5-1 and TRBJ2-5; D not resolved. V gave up 4 bases and J gave up 3 bases, with 4 bases separating them. Per the germline V gene, CDR1 is SGHRS and CDR2 is YFSETQ. This CDR3 spans 11 amino acids. The DNA of the CDR3 is TGCGCCAGCAGCCGGGAAGAGACCCAGTACTTC. As protein: CASSREETQYF. Drawing the rest from reference TRBV5-1 and TRBJ2-5, the complete variable domain is KAGVTQTPRYLIKTRGQQVTLSCSPISGHRSVSWYQQTPGQGLQFLFEYFSETQRNKGNFPGRFSGRQFSNSRSEMNVSTLELGDSALYLCASSREETQYFGPGTRLLVL.